This T cell receptor beta chain was retrieved from a study of response to subunit inactivated influenza vaccine. General study results and limits: Authors suggested that a seasonal influenza vaccination recruits few new T cells each time.

TCRdb recomputed calls from the RT-PCR reads with MiXCR, one row per CDR3 protein. The sample includes about 650,000 distinct CDR3 sequences, approximately 15% of them seen just once. In its sample, this clonotype was seen once. As yet, its antigen is unknown. The sample in question was PBMCs from blood, obtained roughly 12 days after vaccination. This clonotype originated in a man aged 50 to 59 who received an inactivated influenza vaccine.

The CDR3 DNA reads as TGTGCCAGCACCCCAGGGGTAGATACGCAGTATTTT. Translating it yields CASTPGVDTQYF. The J gene is TRBJ2-3, the V gene TRBV7-2, with D perhaps TRBD1 (6 bases). The CDR3 runs to 12 residues. The germline V gene encodes CDR1 SGHTA and CDR2 FQGNSA. V gave up 7 bases and J gave up 5 bases, with 10 bases separating them.